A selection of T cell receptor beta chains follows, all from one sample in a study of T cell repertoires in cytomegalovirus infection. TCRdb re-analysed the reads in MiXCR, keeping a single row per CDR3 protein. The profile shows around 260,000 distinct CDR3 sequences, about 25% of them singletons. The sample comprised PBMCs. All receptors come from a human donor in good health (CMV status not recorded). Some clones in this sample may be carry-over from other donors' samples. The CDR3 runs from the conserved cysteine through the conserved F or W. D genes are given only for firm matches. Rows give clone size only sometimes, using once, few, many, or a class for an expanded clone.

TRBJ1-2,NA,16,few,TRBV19,CASQTAGTPLNYGYTF,TGTGCCAGTCAAACGGCCGGGACACCACTTAACTATGGCTACACCTTC
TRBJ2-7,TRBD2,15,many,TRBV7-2,CASRPTGLAGREQYF,TGTGCCAGCAGACCCACGGGACTAGCGGGAAGAGAGCAGTACTTC
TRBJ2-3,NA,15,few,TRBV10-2,CASRGWGTSTDTQYF,TGCGCCAGCAGGGGGTGGGGGACTAGCACAGATACGCAGTATTTT
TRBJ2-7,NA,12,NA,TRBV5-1,CASGGGKYEQYF,TGCGCCAGCGGAGGGGGGAAATACGAGCAGTACTTC
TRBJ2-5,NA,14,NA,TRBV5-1,CASSLQAVSETQYF,TGCGCCAGCAGCTTGCAGGCGGTTTCGGAGACCCAGTACTTC
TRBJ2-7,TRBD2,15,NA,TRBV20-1,CSARDRAGGPYEQYF,TGCAGTGCTAGAGATCGTGCGGGGGGTCCCTACGAGCAGTACTTC
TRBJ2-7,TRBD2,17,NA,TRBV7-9,CASSPGRGSGRRWEQYF,TGTGCCAGCAGCCCGGGAAGGGGTAGCGGGAGAAGGTGGGAGCAGTACTTC
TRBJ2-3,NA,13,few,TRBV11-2,CASSPGLLDTQYF,TGTGCCAGCAGCCCCGGACTACTTGATACGCAGTATTTT
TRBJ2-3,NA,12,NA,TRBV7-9,CASSPEADTQYF,TGTGCCAGCAGCCCGGAGGCAGATACGCAGTATTTT
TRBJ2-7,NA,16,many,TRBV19,CASSPWIGGNGYEQYF,TGTGCCAGTAGTCCATGGATTGGAGGGAATGGCTACGAGCAGTACTTC
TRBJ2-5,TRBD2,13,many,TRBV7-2,CASSLGGRRTQYF,TGTGCCAGCAGCTTAGGCGGGAGAAGGACCCAGTACTTC
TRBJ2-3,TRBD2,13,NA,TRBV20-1,CSALAGGGDTQYF,TGCAGTGCCCTAGCGGGGGGAGGAGATACGCAGTATTTT
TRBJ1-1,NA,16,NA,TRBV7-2,CASSPTAGAGTTEAFF,TGTGCCAGCAGCCCCACCGCAGGGGCGGGAACCACTGAAGCTTTCTTT
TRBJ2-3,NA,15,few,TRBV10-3,CAIRAAVVSTDTQYF,TGTGCCATCAGGGCGGCGGTGGTTAGCACAGATACGCAGTATTTT
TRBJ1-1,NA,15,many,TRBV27,CASSPFGDRNTEAFF,TGTGCCAGCAGTCCCTTTGGGGATAGGAACACTGAAGCTTTCTTT
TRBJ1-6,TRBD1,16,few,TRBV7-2,CASSLEGAHLRSPLHF,TGTGCCAGCAGCTTAGAGGGGGCCCATCTCCGGTCACCCCTCCACTTT
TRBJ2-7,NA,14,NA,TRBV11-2,CASSLVSFGYEQYF,TGTGCCAGCAGCTTAGTTTCGTTCGGCTACGAGCAGTACTTC
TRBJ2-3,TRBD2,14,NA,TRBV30,CAWTPGTSADTQYF,TGTGCCTGGACACCCGGGACTAGTGCAGATACGCAGTATTTT
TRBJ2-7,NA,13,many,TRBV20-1,CSASGGGRHEQYF,TGCAGTGCTAGTGGAGGGGGCAGGCACGAGCAGTACTTC
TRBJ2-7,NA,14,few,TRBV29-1,CSVEVIGRSYEQYF,TGCAGCGTTGAAGTAATAGGGAGGAGCTACGAGCAGTACTTC
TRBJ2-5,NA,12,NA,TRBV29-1,CSVLGLQETQYF,TGCAGCGTTCTGGGGCTCCAAGAGACCCAGTACTTC
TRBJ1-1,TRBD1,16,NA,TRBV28,CASSPGQGWGNTEAFF,TGTGCCAGCAGTCCCGGACAGGGATGGGGGAACACTGAAGCTTTCTTT
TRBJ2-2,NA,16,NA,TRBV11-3,CASSPRPTGVTGELFF,TGTGCCAGCAGCCCTAGACCCACTGGGGTCACCGGGGAGCTGTTTTTT
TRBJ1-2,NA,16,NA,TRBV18,CASSPGGSGVGYGYTF,TGTGCCAGCTCACCGGGCGGTTCCGGCGTCGGCTATGGCTACACCTTC
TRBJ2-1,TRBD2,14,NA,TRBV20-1,CSARGGRSYNEQFF,TGCAGTGCTAGAGGCGGGAGGTCTTACAATGAGCAGTTCTTC
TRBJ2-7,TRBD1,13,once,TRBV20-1,CSAGLGGYYEQYF,TGCAGTGCCGGTTTAGGGGGCTATTACGAGCAGTACTTC
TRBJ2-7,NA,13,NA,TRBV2,CASTRVTGYEQYF,TGTGCCAGCACTCGGGTCACAGGCTACGAGCAGTACTTC
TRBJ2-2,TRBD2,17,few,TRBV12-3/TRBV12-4,CASSLPDLAGGPGELFF,TGTGCCAGCAGTTTACCGGACTTAGCGGGGGGGCCCGGGGAGCTGTTTTTT
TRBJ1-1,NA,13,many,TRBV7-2,CASSFKENTEAFF,TGTGCCAGCAGCTTTAAGGAGAACACTGAAGCTTTCTTT
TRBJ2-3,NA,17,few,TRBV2,CASSPKGGVPSTDTQYF,TGTGCCAGCAGTCCGAAGGGGGGGGTACCTAGCACAGATACGCAGTATTTT
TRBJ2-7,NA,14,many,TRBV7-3,CASSLQPGPYEQYF,TGTGCCAGCAGCTTACAGCCGGGCCCCTACGAGCAGTACTTC
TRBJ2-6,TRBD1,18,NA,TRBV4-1,CASSSTGDFKSGANVLTF,TGTGCCAGCAGCTCAACAGGGGATTTTAAATCTGGGGCCAACGTCCTGACTTTC
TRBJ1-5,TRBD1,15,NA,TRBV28,CASSSRQGLGQPQHF,TGTGCCAGCAGTTCCCGACAGGGTCTGGGCCAGCCCCAGCATTTT
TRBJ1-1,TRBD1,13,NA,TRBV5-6,CASRMDRGTEAFF,TGTGCCAGCAGAATGGACAGGGGCACTGAAGCTTTCTTT
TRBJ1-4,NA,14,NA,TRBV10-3,CAISPLPTNEKLFF,TGTGCCATTTCCCCACTACCAACTAATGAAAAACTGTTTTTT
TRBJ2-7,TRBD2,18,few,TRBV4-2,CASSQDSGREALDYEQYF,TGTGCCAGCAGCCAAGATTCGGGGCGGGAGGCCCTTGACTACGAGCAGTACTTC
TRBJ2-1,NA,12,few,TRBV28,CASSKQDNEQFF,TGTGCCAGCAGCAAACAAGACAATGAGCAGTTCTTC
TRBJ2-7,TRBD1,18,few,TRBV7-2,CASSLVTNPGQGSYEQYF,TGTGCCAGCAGCTTAGTTACCAATCCCGGACAGGGATCCTACGAGCAGTACTTC
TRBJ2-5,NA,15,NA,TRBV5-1,CASSLLGDHQETQYF,TGCGCCAGCAGCTTGCTAGGGGACCACCAAGAGACCCAGTACTTC
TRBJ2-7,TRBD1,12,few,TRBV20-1,CSARGQGFEQYF,TGCAGTGCTAGGGGACAGGGGTTCGAGCAGTACTTC
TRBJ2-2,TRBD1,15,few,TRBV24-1,CATSRRQGNTGELFF,TGTGCCACCAGTAGGAGACAGGGTAACACCGGGGAGCTGTTTTTT
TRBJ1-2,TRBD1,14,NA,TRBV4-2,CASSQADRDYGYTF,TGTGCCAGCAGCCAAGCGGACAGGGACTATGGCTACACCTTC
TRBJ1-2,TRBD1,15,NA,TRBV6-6,CASTVPDRAIHGYTF,TGTGCCAGCACCGTCCCGGACAGGGCAATCCATGGCTACACCTTC
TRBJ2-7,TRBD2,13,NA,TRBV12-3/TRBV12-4,CASSRGGAYEQYF,TGTGCCAGCAGTCGGGGGGGAGCTTACGAGCAGTACTTC
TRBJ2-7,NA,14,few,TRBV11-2,CASSLGTGPYEQYF,TGTGCCAGCAGCTTAGGGACTGGACCCTACGAGCAGTACTTC
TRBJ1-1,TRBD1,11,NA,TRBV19,CASNRDSEAFF,TGTGCCAGTAATAGGGACAGTGAAGCTTTCTTT